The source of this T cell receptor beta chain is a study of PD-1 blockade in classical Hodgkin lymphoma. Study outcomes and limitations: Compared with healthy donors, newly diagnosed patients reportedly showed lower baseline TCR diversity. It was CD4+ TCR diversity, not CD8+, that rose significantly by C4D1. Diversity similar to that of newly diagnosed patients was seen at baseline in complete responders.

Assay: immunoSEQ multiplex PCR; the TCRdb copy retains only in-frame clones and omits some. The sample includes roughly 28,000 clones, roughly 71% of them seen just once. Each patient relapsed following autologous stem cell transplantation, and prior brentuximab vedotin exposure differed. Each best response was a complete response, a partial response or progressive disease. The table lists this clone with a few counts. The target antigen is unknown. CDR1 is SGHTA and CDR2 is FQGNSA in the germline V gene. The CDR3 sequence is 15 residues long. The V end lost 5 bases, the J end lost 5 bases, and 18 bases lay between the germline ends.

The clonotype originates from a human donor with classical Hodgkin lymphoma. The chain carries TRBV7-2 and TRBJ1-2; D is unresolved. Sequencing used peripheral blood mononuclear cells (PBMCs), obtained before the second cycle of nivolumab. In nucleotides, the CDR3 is TGTGCCAGCAGCGATCGGGAGGGCGGGCGGTATGGCTACACCTTC. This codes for CASSDREGGRYGYTF.